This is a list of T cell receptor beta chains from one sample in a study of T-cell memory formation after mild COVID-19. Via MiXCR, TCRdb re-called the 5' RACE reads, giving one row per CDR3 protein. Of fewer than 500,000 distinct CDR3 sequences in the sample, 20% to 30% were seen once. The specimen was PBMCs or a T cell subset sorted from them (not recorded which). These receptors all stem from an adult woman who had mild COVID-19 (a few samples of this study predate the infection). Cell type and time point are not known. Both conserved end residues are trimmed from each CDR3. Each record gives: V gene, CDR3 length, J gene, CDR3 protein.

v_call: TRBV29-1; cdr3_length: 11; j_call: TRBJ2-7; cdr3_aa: SVEPMSKYEQY
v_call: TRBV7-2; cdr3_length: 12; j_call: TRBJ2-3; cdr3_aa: ASSLVRTSDTQY
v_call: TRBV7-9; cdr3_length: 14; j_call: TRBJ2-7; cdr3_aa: ASSGELEEGSYEQY
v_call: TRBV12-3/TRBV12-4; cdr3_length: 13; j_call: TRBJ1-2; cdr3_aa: ASSLALDRVNGYT
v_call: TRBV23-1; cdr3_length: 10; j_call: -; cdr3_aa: ASEQREDIQY
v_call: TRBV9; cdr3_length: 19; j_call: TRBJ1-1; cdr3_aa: ASSAPGESWVTTALNTEAF
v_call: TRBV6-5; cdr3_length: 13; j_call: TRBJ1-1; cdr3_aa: ASSPGGQGNTEAF
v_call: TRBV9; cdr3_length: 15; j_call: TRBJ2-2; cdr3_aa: ASSVNSAGANTGELF
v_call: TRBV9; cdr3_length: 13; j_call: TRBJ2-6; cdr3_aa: ASGTAYSGANVLT
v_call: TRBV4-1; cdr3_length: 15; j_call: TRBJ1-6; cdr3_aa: ASSHSWTGKPNSPLH
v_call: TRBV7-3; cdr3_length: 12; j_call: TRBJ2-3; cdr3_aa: ASSSTTDTDTQY
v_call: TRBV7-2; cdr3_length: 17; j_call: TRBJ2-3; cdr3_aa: ASSLPRSGVAGDTDTQY
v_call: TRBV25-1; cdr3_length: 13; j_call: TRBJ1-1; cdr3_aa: ASSGRGVLNTEAF
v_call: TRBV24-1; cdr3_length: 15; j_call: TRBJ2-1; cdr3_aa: ATSDPQPQSSYNEQF
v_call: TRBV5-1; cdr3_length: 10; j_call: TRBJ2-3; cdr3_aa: ASSLALDTQY
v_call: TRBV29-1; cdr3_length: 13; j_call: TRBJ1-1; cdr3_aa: SVEVMRRGGTEAF
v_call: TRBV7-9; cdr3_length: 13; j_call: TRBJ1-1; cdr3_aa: ASSLAHRQTAEAF
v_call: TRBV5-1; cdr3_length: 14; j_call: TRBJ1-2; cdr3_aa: ASSLDVGRGIYGYT
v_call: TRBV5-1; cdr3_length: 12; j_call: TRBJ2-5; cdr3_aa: ASSYRGSEETQY
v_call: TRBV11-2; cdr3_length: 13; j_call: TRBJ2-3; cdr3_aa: ASSSPPAGEDTQY
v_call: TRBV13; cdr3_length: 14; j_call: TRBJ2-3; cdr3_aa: ASSWRDGVSTDTQY
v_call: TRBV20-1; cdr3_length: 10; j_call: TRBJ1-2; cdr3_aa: KWAGSGYGYT
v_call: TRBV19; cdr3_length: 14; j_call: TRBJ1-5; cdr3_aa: ASSSIGQGASQPQH
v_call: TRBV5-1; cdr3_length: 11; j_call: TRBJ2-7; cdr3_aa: ASSMTFSYEQY
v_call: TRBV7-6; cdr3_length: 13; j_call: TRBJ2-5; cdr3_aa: ASSLYVGEGETQY
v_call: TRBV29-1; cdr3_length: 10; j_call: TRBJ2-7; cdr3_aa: GAGQGSYEQY
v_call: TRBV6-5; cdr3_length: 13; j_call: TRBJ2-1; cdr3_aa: ASSYGTSAYNEQF
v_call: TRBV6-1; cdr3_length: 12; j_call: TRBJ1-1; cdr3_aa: ASRAIEGYTEAF
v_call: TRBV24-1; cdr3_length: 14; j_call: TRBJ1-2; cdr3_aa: ATSDQSGTAPYGYT
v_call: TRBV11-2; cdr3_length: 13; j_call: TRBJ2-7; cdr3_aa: ASSFSTGLAYEQY
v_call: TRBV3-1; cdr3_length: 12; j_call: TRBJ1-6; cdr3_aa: ASSQVWGNSPLH
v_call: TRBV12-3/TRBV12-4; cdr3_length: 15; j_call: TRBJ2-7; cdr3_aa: ASSLMPIAGISYEQY
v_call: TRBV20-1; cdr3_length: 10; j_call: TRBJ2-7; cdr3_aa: SAREDRDEQY
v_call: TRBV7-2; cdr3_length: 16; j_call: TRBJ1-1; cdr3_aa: ASSLSVGSGTANTEAF
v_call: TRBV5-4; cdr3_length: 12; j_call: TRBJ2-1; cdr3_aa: ASSSYLRVNEQF
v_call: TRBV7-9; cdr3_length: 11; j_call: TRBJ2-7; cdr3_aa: ASRAGSPNEQY
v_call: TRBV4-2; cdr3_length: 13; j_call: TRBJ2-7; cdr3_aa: ASSQEMGELYEQY
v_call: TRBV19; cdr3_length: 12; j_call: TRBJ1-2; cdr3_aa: ASSPGQDVYGGT
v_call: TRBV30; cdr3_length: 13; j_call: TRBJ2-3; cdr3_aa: AWSVPQGVADTQY
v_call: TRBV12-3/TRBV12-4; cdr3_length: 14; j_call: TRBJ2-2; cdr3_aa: ASRPTGAGFTGELF
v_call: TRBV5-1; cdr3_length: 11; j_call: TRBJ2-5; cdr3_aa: ASSTLLGETQY
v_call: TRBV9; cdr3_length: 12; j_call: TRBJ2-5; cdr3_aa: ASSVTTAQETQY
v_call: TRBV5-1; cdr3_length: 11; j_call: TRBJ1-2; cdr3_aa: ASSLRERYGYT